These T cell receptor beta chains were read from a single sample in a study of T cell repertoires in cytomegalovirus infection. One entry per CDR3 protein results from TCRdb running MiXCR on the reads. The data contain 340,000 or so distinct CDR3 sequences, just under 25% of them singletons. The antigens of these receptors remain unknown. The sample consisted of cultured PBMCs, taken from culture after CMV antigen stimulation. The receptors here all came from a human donor in good health (CMV status not recorded). Some clones in this sample may be carry-over from other donors' samples. The conserved cysteine and the conserved F or W are not part of the CDR3 here. D genes are given only for firm matches. Rows may omit the clone size; those that give it use once, few, many or a size class.

d_call	v_call	j_call	clone_size	cdr3_aa
-	TRBV7-6	TRBJ2-6	many	ASRAVGSGANVLT
TRBD1	TRBV6-2/TRBV6-3	TRBJ1-2	few	ASRSKTGPDGYT
-	TRBV20-1	TRBJ2-3	few	SAREPSTDTQY
-	TRBV27	TRBJ2-1	once	ASRGDFYNEQF
-	TRBV5-4	TRBJ2-5	few	ASSDINRVEETQY
-	TRBV12-3/TRBV12-4	TRBJ1-2	-	ASSLEVGYGYT
-	TRBV19	TRBJ1-1	-	ASSIAELNTEAF
TRBD2	TRBV5-5	TRBJ2-2	-	ASSLGLAGRDRNTGELF
-	TRBV11-2	TRBJ1-3	-	ASSRGTGGNTMY
-	TRBV7-4	TRBJ1-1	-	ASSGGTEAF
TRBD2	TRBV6-1	TRBJ2-1	-	ASRTSTSGSNEQF
TRBD1	TRBV20-1	TRBJ2-2	few	SAIGQGRTGELF
TRBD2	TRBV7-2	TRBJ2-3	few	ASSLYGTSGNKADTQY
-	TRBV24-1	TRBJ2-1	few	ATSARFYNEQF
-	TRBV11-2	TRBJ1-2	-	ASSLDQAGYGYT
-	TRBV7-2	TRBJ2-3	-	ASSTGQDTQY
TRBD1	TRBV19	TRBJ1-5	-	ASSMAQGVANQPQH
-	TRBV11-3	TRBJ2-1	few	ASSLEEHNEQF
-	TRBV5-4	TRBJ2-2	-	ASSYNAGELF
-	TRBV20-1	TRBJ1-1	-	SARDGGGRAVNTEAF
-	TRBV15	TRBJ2-2	few	ATSRDEASVNTGELF
-	TRBV11-2	TRBJ1-1	-	ASSLAPGRMNTEAF
-	TRBV7-2	TRBJ1-4	many	ASSLAVGWGEKLF
-	TRBV11-2	TRBJ2-5	few	ASSREPQETQY
TRBD2	TRBV7-8	TRBJ2-5	many	ASTPASGRGETQY
-	TRBV10-3	TRBJ2-5	-	AVAVVSSDQETQY
-	TRBV19	TRBJ1-1	few	ASTLGGGYTEAF
-	TRBV28	TRBJ2-1	-	ASSSRSGRIYNEQF
-	TRBV6-2/TRBV6-3	TRBJ1-5	few	ASSRDTYQPQH
TRBD2	TRBV6-2/TRBV6-3	TRBJ2-7	-	ASRMGTSGFYEQY
-	TRBV6-2/TRBV6-3	TRBJ2-1	many	ASSYSGGVQF
-	TRBV7-2	TRBJ1-5	-	ASSLTQGPNQPQH
TRBD2	TRBV24-1	TRBJ2-3	few	ATSDPRASGKDTQY
-	TRBV10-3	TRBJ2-3	few	AIKLQGPADTQY
TRBD1	TRBV6-5	TRBJ1-5	once	ASRRQGGNQPQH